The 26 T cell receptor beta chains below come from one sample, sequenced in a study of a mutant IDH1 vaccine in newly diagnosed glioma. The assay was immunoSEQ multiplex PCR, and TCRdb's table has in-frame clones only and misses some. The sample includes around 57,000 clones, around 80% of them seen just once. For these receptors, no antigen is known. As to time point: week 35, safety follow-up. With topical imiquimod, each dose of the vaccine consisted of 300 ug of mutant IDH1 20-mer peptide. The sequencing here drew on PBMCs, taken from a glioma patient whose treatment included an IDH1 peptide vaccine. These receptors were taken from a man younger than 45 with glioma.

This clone has only one observation. The chain is built from TRBV10-2 and TRBJ1-5, with D unclear. The CDR3 runs 16 residues. V was cut by 2 bases and J by 1 base, with 12 bases left in between. CDR1 is WSHSY and CDR2 is SAAADI in the germline V gene. This CDR3 is CASSEPRGGSNQPQHF. CDR3 in DNA: TGCGCCAGCAGTGAGCCCCGGGGTGGGAGCAATCAGCCCCAGCATTTT.

Only one count was recorded for this clone. J is TRBJ2-2 and V is TRBV7-2; D possibly corresponds to TRBD2 (5 bases). This CDR3 spans 15 amino acids. Trimming shortened V by 4 bases and J by 2 bases, and 11 bases separated the two germline ends. The germline CDR1 and CDR2 sequences are SGHTA and FQGNSA. The CDR3 region has the DNA TGTGCCAGCAGCTCCGACTATTTTAACACCGGGGAGCTGTTTTTT. This codes for CASSSDYFNTGELFF. Variable domain in full (rest from reference TRBV7-2 and TRBJ2-2): GAGVSQSPSNKVTEKGKDVELRCDPISGHTALYWYRQSLGQGLEFLIYFQGNSAPDKSGLPSDRFSAERTGGSVSTLTIQRTQQEDSAVYLCASSSDYFNTGELFFGEGSRLTVL.

The J gene is TRBJ1-2, the V gene TRBV5-4, with 7 bases matching TRBD1. The trim removed 4 bases at V and 6 bases at J, leaving 12 bases unmatched. This CDR3 spans 15 amino acids. The germline V gene has CDR1 SGHNT and CDR2 YYREEE (reference sequence). The CDR3 DNA is TGTGCCAGCAGCCTCTACTACAGGGGCGCGGATGGCTACACCTTC. Residues: CASSLYYRGADGYTF.

V and J are TRBV15 and TRBJ1-5; D is perhaps TRBD1 (5 bases). V was trimmed by 0 bases and J by 6 bases, leaving 9 bases between them. Germline V gene lookup returns CDR1 LNHNV and CDR2 YYDKDF (reference sequence). The CDR3 length is 14 residues. For the CDR3, the DNA is TGTGCCACCAGCAGAGATCTCGGGGCTCAGCCCCAGCATTTT. Translation gives CATSRDLGAQPQHF.

V and J are TRBV7-9 and TRBJ2-3; possibly TRBD2 for D (6 bases). The germline gives CDR1 SEHNR, CDR2 FQNEAQ (reference sequence). CDR3 length: 13 residues. V lost 5 bases and J 10 bases, leaving 16 bases between the germline ends. CDR3 protein: CASSGGTAPAQYF. The CDR3 DNA is TGTGCCAGCAGCGGAGGGACCGCCCCAGCGCAGTATTTT.

The CDR3 coding sequence is TGTGCCAGCAGTGACTCTGCACGAGCAGATACGCAGTATTTT. Its protein product is CASSDSARADTQYF. This chain joins TRBV6-4 and TRBJ2-3; D is ambiguous. The CDR3 consists of 14 residues. Germline assignment: CDR1 MRHNA and CDR2 SNTAGT. Trimming removed 0 bases at V and 4 bases at J, with 8 bases between.

About this clone itself: One junction end disagrees with the germline gene, perhaps due to a read error. V usage is TRBV19 and J usage is TRBJ2-1; TRBD2 might be the D (5 bases). CDR1 and CDR2 (germline): LNHDA, SQIVND (reference sequence). The length of the CDR3 is 12 residues. CDR3 in DNA: TGTGCCAGCAGTATACCACCCGCCGGGGAGTTCTTC. It translates to CASSIPPAGEFF.

V and J are TRBV6-5 and TRBJ2-2; D unresolved. The CDR3 has 12 amino acids. Germline V lookup: CDR1 MNHEY, CDR2 SVGAGI. Trimming shortened V by 11 bases and J by 4 bases, and 11 bases separated the two germline ends. This CDR3 reads CAVYKFTGELFF. In DNA, the CDR3 is TGTGCCGTCTACAAGTTCACCGGGGAGCTGTTTTTT.

The V gene is TRBV7-9, the J gene TRBJ1-6; D not certain. V lost 2 bases and J lost 0, with 8 bases in between. Germline assignment: CDR1 SEHNR and CDR2 FQNEAQ (reference sequence). This CDR3 comprises 16 residues. This chain's CDR3 is CASSLTSGSYNSPLHF. For the CDR3, the DNA is TGTGCCAGCAGCTTAACGAGCGGCTCCTATAATTCACCCCTCCACTTT.

The chain recombines TRBV29-1 with TRBJ2-3; 9 bases are shared with TRBD2. Germline trimming cut 7 bases from V and 4 bases from J; bases unmatched to any gene: 9. This CDR3 contains 14 residues. Germline assignment: CDR1 SQVTM and CDR2 ANQGSEA. CDR3: CSGRGRGGSDTQYF. CDR3 coding DNA: TGCAGCGGCCGCGGGCGGGGGGGGTCAGATACGCAGTATTTT.

Comments on this clone: This sample also contains other DNA sequences that code for the same CDR3. The genes are TRBV9 and TRBJ1-2; D gene uncertain. From germline, CDR1 is SGDLS and CDR2 YYNGEE. The CDR3 is 11 amino acids. Trimming stripped 2 bases from V and 1 base from J, with 0 bases between. DNA for the CDR3: TGTGCCAGCAGCGTTAACTATGGCTACACCTTC. This sequence encodes CASSVNYGYTF. Variable domain in full (rest from reference TRBV9 and TRBJ1-2): DSGVTQTPKHLITATGQRVTLRCSPRSGDLSVYWYQQSLDQGLQFLIQYYNGEERAKGNILERFSAQQFPDLHSELNLSSLELGDSALYFCASSVNYGYTFGSGTRLTVV.

J is TRBJ1-2 and V is TRBV21-1. TRBV21-1 is deemed a pseudogene. This CDR3 is built from 14 residues. The CDR3 nucleotides are TGTGCCAGCAGCAAAAGAGTAGTTATGGCGGGCTACACCTTC. It translates to CASSKRVVMAGYTF.

The chain carries TRBV5-1 and TRBJ2-7; either TRBD1 or TRBD2 may supply D (5 bases each). The CDR3 extends over 14 amino acids. Germline V gene lookup returns CDR1 SGHRS and CDR2 YFSETQ. V was trimmed by 2 bases and J by 3 bases, leaving 12 bases between them. CDR3 in amino acids: CASSLGEMSYEQYF. The DNA of the CDR3 is TGCGCCAGCAGCTTAGGGGAGATGAGCTACGAGCAGTACTTC. Filled out from reference TRBV5-1 and TRBJ2-7, the complete variable domain reads KAGVTQTPRYLIKTRGQQVTLSCSPISGHRSVSWYQQTPGQGLQFLFEYFSETQRNKGNFPGRFSGRQFSNSRSEMNVSTLELGDSALYLCASSLGEMSYEQYFGPGTRLTVT.

In its sample, this clone was seen a few times. J is TRBJ2-1 and V is TRBV5-1; 8 positions match TRBD1. Trimming removed 3 bases from V and 5 bases from J; junction bases left unmatched: 4. The CDR3 length is 14 residues. CDR1 SGHRS and CDR2 YFSETQ come from the germline V gene. CDR3 sequence: CASSWGQVDNEQFF. CDR3 in DNA: TGCGCCAGCAGCTGGGGACAGGTTGACAATGAGCAGTTCTTC.

V gene TRBV5-1 combines with J gene TRBJ2-7; 10 bases map to TRBD1. After removal of 6 bases from V and 5 bases from J, the junction contained 11 bases not matched to a gene. The CDR3 runs 15 residues. Looked up from germline, CDR1 is SGHRS and CDR2 is YFSETQ. CDR3: CASTETDRGFHEQYF. In DNA form, the CDR3 reads TGCGCCAGCACCGAAACGGACAGGGGGTTCCACGAGCAGTACTTC.

The V gene is TRBV4-1, the J gene TRBJ2-1, with 7 bases aligning to TRBD2. The trim removed 1 base at V and 0 bases at J, leaving 6 bases unmatched. This CDR3 region has 17 residues. Germline V lookup: CDR1 MGHRA, CDR2 YSYEKL. For the CDR3, the DNA is TGCGCCAGCAGCCAAGTAGGCCTAGCGGACTCCTACAATGAGCAGTTCTTC. Its protein is CASSQVGLADSYNEQFF.

The chain employs TRBV6-5 and TRBJ2-5; D is perhaps TRBD1 (6 bases). Looked up from germline, CDR1 is MNHEY and CDR2 is SVGAGI. This CDR3 has 14 amino acids. V shed 5 bases and J shed 5 bases, with 15 bases lying between them. In nucleotides, the CDR3 is TGTGCCAGCAGTGCCTTAGCGCAGGGGGAGACCCAGTACTTC. Translation: CASSALAQGETQYF.

The DNA of the CDR3 is TGTGCCACCAGCAGAGACGGGGGGCCAGGCAATGAGCAGTTCTTC. Protein sequence: CATSRDGGPGNEQFF. V gene TRBV15 combines with J gene TRBJ2-1, with TRBD2 as a possible D gene (7 bases). The V gene's germline CDR1 is LNHNV and CDR2 YYDKDF (reference sequence). Trimming stripped 0 bases from V and 6 bases from J, with 12 bases between. CDR3 length: 15 amino acids.

This clone was seen once. The chain joins TRBV19 to TRBJ2-1; no clear D. V was shortened by 3 bases and J by 10 bases, with 7 bases between the two germline ends. This CDR3 has 11 amino acids. Germline V gene lookup returns CDR1 LNHDA and CDR2 SQIVND (reference sequence). The CDR3 spells CASSMRLEQFF. For the CDR3, the DNA is TGTGCCAGTAGTATGAGGTTGGAGCAGTTCTTC.

The table lists this clone with a count of one. The V gene is TRBV6-6, the J gene TRBJ2-7; a possible D gene is TRBD1 (6 bases). Trimming left V 5 bases short and J 0 bases short, with 11 bases between. The length of the CDR3 is 14 residues. Germline assignment: CDR1 MNHNY and CDR2 SVGAGI (reference sequence). CDR3 amino acids: CASSLGTSSYEQYF. The CDR3 DNA reads TGTGCCAGCAGTCTAGGGACAAGCTCCTACGAGCAGTACTTC.

This chain connects TRBV5-4 to TRBJ1-2; D not certain. V lost 1 base and J lost 8, with 15 bases in between. Germline CDR1 SGHNT, CDR2 YYREEE (reference sequence). This CDR3 has 14 residues. CDR3 sequence (DNA): TGTGCCAGCAGCTTGAAACTAGGAAGTCGGGGCTACACCTTC. This gives the protein CASSLKLGSRGYTF.

This chain links TRBV27 with TRBJ2-7, with no clear D. The CDR3 consists of 12 residues. Trimming removed 6 bases from V and 1 base from J, with 7 bases in between. The germline V gene has CDR1 MNHEY and CDR2 SMNVEV (reference sequence). This CDR3 is CASSENSYEQYF. DNA for the CDR3: TGTGCCAGCAGCGAGAATTCCTACGAGCAGTACTTC.

The chain uses TRBV5-8 and TRBJ1-6; 10 bases are a match to TRBD1. Germline V gene sequence: CDR1 SGHTS, CDR2 YDEGEE. There are 15 residues in the CDR3. V was clipped by 3 bases and J by 9 bases; unmatched bases: 6. CDR3 in amino acids: CASSSGTGVSSPLHF. In DNA form, the CDR3 reads TGTGCCAGCAGCTCCGGGACAGGGGTTAGTTCACCCCTCCACTTT.

V is TRBV5-5 and J is TRBJ2-7; a possible D gene is TRBD2 (7 bases). The CDR3 is made up of 15 amino acids. V lost 4 bases and J 3 bases, leaving 17 bases between the germline ends. CDR1 is SGHKS, CDR2 YYEKEE, per germline (reference sequence). The CDR3 nucleotides are TGTGCCAGCAGCCTCCCTGGGGGGGCCCTCTACGAGCAGTACTTC. It codes for CASSLPGGALYEQYF.

The chain carries TRBV4-1 and TRBJ1-5, with TRBD1 matching 8 bases. J gave up 5 bases and V 0 bases, and 3 bases lay outside the gene matches. Germline V CDR1 and CDR2: MGHRA, YSYEKL. The CDR3 is made up of 15 amino acids. The CDR3 DNA follows: TGCGCCAGCAGCCAAGAGGACAGGGTGCATCAGCCCCAGCATTTT. This gives the protein CASSQEDRVHQPQHF.

The genes are TRBV5-5 and TRBJ1-1, with 7 bases lining up with TRBD1. V lost 3 bases and J lost 4; bases outside the gene matches: 12. The length of the CDR3 is 16 residues. Germline CDR1 reads SGHKS; CDR2 reads YYEKEE (reference sequence). The chain's CDR3 is CASSSLRTGRPTEAFF. CDR3 coding DNA: TGTGCCAGCAGCTCCCTTAGGACAGGTCGGCCCACTGAAGCTTTCTTT.